Shown below are 6 T cell receptor beta chains from a single sample sequenced in a study of kidney transplant recipient with SARS-CoV-2 infection. A single record per CDR3 protein comes from TCRdb applying MiXCR to the reads. Of 200,000 to 300,000 distinct CDR3 sequences listed, 29% are singletons. Specimen: a blood sample, collected at baseline and on day 111 from a kidney transplant recipient. These receptors originate from a male patient aged 25-45 years who had COVID-19 and was a kidney transplant recipient. Part of the T cell pool may stem from the graft donor.

The chain links TRBV18 to TRBJ1-2; D might be TRBD1 (6 bases). CDR1 KGHSH and CDR2 LQKENI come from the germline V gene. CDR3 size: 17 residues. Trimming shortened V by 5 bases and J by 4 bases, and 23 bases separated the two germline ends. The CDR3 DNA is TGTGCCAGCTCAACGTGTAGGGACATTTGGAAGACCTATGGCTACACCTTC. Translated: CASSTCRDIWKTYGYTF.

This clonotype appeared many times. This chain links TRBV12-3 or TRBV12-4 with TRBJ1-2; no reliable D call. The V and J ends lost 5 bases and 4 bases respectively, with 23 bases between them. The CDR3 has 17 amino acids. The CDR3 loop is CASSVQYTAGKTYGYTF. CDR3 sequence (DNA): TGTGCCAGCAGTGTGCAGTACACAGCAGGAAAGACCTATGGCTACACCTTC.

The genes are TRBV27 and TRBJ2-2; the D is unclear. Per germline, CDR1 MNHEY and CDR2 SMNVEV (reference sequence). CDR3 size: 14 residues. The V end was cut by 3 bases, the J end by 1 base, with 6 bases between. This chain's CDR3 is CASSLSLNTGELFF. CDR3 sequence (DNA): TGTGCCAGCAGTTTGTCCCTGAACACCGGGGAGCTGTTTTTT.

Concerning this clonotype itself: One end of the junction does not line up with germline, which may come from a read error. The genes are TRBV20-1 and TRBJ2-2, with D possibly matching TRBD2 (5 bases). This CDR3 is built from 14 residues. Germline loops: CDR1 DFQATT, CDR2 SNEGSKA (reference sequence). This chain's CDR3 is CSAGDDDNTGELFF. The CDR3 nucleotides read TGCAGTGCTGGAGATGACGATAACACCGGGGAGCTATTTTTT.

As to this clonotype: Being one base from a much bigger clone, this may be a read error. The V and J genes are TRBV18 and TRBJ2-7; 10 bases line up with TRBD2. The trim removed 6 bases at V and 0 bases at J, leaving 8 bases unmatched. The CDR3 covers 16 residues. In germline, CDR1 is KGHSH, CDR2 LQKENI. The DNA for the CDR3 is TGTGCCAGCTCGGCCGGGACTAGCGCGAGCTCCTACGAGCAGTACTTC. Translation gives CASSAGTSASSYEQYF.

This clonotype was seen many times. This CDR3 is CASSPRIPKASGRFPGELFF. CDR3 DNA: TGCGCCAGCAGCCCCCGGATCCCAAAGGCTAGCGGGAGATTCCCCGGGGAGCTGTTTTTT. V is TRBV5-1 and J is TRBJ2-2; TRBD2 aligns across 10 bases. The germline V gene encodes CDR1 SGHRS and CDR2 YFSETQ. CDR3 length: 20 residues. J gave up 6 bases and V 4 bases, and 21 bases lay outside the gene matches.